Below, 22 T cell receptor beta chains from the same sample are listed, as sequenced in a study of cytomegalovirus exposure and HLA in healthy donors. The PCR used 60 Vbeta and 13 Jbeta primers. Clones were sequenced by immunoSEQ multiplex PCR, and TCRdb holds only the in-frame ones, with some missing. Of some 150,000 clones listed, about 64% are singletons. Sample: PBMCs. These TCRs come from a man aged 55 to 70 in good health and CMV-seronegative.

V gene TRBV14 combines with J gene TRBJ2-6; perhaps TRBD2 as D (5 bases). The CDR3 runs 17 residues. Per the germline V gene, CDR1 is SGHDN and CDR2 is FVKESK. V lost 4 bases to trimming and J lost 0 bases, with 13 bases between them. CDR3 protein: CASSPRGQISGANVLTF. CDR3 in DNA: TGTGCCAGCAGCCCGCGAGGGCAGATCTCTGGGGCCAACGTCCTGACTTTC.

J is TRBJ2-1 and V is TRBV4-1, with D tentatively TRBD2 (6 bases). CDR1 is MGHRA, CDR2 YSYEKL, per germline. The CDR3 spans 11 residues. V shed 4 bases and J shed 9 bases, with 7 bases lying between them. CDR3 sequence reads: CASSLGLEQFF. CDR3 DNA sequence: TGCGCCAGCAGCCTGGGACTTGAGCAGTTCTTC.

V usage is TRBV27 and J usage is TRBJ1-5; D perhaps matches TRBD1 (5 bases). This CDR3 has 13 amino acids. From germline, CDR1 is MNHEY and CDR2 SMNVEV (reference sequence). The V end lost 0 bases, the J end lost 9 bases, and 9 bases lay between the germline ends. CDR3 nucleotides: TGTGCCAGCAGTTTATCGCAGGGAGGGCCCCAGCATTTT. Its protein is CASSLSQGGPQHF.

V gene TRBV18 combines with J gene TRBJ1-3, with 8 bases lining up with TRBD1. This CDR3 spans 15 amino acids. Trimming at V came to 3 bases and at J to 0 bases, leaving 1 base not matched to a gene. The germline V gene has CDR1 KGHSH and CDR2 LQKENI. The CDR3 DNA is TGTGCCAGCTCACCGGGACAGGCCTCTGGAAACACCATATATTTT. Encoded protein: CASSPGQASGNTIYF.

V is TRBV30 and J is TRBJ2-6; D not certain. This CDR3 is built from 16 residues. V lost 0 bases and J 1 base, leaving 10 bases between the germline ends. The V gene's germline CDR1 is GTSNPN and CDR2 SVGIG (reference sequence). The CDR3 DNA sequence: TGTGCCTGGAGTGTTGAGAGGATTTCTGGGGCCAACGTCCTGACTTTC. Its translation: CAWSVERISGANVLTF.

The CDR3: CASSFSPSQGQGENFF. The CDR3 nucleotides read TGTGCCAGCAGCTTCTCGCCTTCCCAGGGACAGGGGGAGAACTTCTTT. The chain uses TRBV7-8 and TRBJ1-1; the match to TRBD1 covers 11 bases. This CDR3 has 16 residues. Germline loops: CDR1 SGHVS, CDR2 FQNEAQ. The V and J ends lost 3 bases and 14 bases, in that order; junction bases with no gene match: 17.

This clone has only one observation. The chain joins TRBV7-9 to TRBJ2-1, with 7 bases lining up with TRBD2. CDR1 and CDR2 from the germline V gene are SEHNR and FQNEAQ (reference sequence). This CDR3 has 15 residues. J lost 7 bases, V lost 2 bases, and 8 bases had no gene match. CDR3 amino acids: CASSLWLAVGNEQFF. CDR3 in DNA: TGTGCCAGCAGCTTATGGCTAGCGGTAGGTAATGAGCAGTTCTTC. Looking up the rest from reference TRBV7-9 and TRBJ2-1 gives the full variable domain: DTGVSQNPRHKITKRGQNVTFRCDPISEHNRLYWYRQTLGQGPEFLTYFQNEAQLEKSRLLSDRFSAERPKGSFSTLEIQRTEQGDSAMYLCASSLWLAVGNEQFFGPGTRLTVL.

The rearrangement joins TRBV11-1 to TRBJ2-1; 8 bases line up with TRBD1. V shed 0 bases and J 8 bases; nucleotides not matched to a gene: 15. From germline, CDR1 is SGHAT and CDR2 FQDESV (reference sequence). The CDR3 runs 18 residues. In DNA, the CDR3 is TGTGCCAGCAGCTTAGCGGTTCCTGACAGGGGAGTCGGGGATGAGCAGTTCTTC. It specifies CASSLAVPDRGVGDEQFF.

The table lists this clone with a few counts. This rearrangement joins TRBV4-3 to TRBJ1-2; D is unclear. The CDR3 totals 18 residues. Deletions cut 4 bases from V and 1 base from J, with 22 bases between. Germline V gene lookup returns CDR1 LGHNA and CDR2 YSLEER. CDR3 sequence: CASSLALGATTHNYGYTF. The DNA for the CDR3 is TGCGCCAGCAGCCTTGCTTTAGGCGCGACAACCCATAACTATGGCTACACCTTC.

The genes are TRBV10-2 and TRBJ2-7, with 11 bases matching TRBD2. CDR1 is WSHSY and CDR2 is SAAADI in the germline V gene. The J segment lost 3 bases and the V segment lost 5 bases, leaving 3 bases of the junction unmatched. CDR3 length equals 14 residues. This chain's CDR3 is CASSPGTSGYEQYF. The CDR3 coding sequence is TGCGCCAGCAGTCCCGGGACTAGCGGCTACGAGCAGTACTTC.

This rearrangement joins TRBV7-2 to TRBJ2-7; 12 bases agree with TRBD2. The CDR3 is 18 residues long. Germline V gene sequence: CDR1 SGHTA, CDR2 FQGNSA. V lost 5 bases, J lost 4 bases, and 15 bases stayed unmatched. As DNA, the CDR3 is TGTGCCAGCAGCGGACGGACTAGCGGGGTCGCACCCAGATACGAGCAGTACTTC. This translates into CASSGRTSGVAPRYEQYF.

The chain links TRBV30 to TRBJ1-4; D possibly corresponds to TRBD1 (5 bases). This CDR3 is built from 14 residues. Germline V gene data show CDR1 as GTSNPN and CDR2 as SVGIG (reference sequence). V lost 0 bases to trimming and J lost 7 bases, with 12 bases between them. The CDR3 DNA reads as TGTGCCTGGAGTGTAATGGTGGGGGGTGAAAAACTGTTTTTT. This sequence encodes CAWSVMVGGEKLFF.

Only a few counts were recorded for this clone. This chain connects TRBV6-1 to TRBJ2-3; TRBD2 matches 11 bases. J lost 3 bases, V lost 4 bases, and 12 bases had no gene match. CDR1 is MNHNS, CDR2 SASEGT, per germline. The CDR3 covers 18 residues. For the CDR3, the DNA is TGTGCCAGCAGTGCCGGGACTAGCGGAGATGGGAGGACAGATACGCAGTATTTT. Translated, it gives CASSAGTSGDGRTDTQYF.

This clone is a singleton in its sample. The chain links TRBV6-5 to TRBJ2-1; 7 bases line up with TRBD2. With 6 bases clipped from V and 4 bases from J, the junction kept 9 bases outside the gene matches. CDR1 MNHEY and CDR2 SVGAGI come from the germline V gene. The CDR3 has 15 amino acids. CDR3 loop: CASRIGLADYNEQFF. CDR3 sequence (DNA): TGTGCCAGCAGGATAGGGCTAGCGGATTACAATGAGCAGTTCTTC.

CDR3: CASSLSRGNTIYF. The CDR3 DNA reads TGTGCCAGCAGTTTAAGCCGGGGAAACACCATATATTTT. The chain uses TRBV27 and TRBJ1-3; unclear D gene. Germline V gives CDR1 MNHEY, CDR2 SMNVEV (reference sequence). The V gene lost 2 bases and the J gene lost 4 bases, with 6 bases spanning the gap. The CDR3 has 13 amino acids.

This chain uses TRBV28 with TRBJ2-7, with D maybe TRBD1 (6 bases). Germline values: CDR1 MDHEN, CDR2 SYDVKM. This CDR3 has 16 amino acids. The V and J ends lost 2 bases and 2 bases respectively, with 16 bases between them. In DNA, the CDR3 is TGTGCCAGCAGTTTAGGGGGAACAGGGAATCCCTACGAGCAGTACTTC. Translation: CASSLGGTGNPYEQYF. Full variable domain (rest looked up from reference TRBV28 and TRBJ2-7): DVKVTQSSRYLVKRTGEKVFLECVQDMDHENMFWYRQDPGLGLRLIYFSYDVKMKEKGDIPEGYSVSREKKERFSLILESASTNQTSMYLCASSLGGTGNPYEQYFGPGTRLTVT.

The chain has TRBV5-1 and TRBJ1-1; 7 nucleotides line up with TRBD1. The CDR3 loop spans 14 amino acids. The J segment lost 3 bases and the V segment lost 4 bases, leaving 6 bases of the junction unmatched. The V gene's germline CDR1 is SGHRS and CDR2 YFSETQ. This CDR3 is CASSQTTGHTEAFF. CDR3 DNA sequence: TGCGCCAGCAGCCAAACGACAGGGCACACTGAAGCTTTCTTT. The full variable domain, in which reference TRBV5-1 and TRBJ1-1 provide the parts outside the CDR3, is KAGVTQTPRYLIKTRGQQVTLSCSPISGHRSVSWYQQTPGQGLQFLFEYFSETQRNKGNFPGRFSGRQFSNSRSEMNVSTLELGDSALYLCASSQTTGHTEAFFGQGTRLTVV.

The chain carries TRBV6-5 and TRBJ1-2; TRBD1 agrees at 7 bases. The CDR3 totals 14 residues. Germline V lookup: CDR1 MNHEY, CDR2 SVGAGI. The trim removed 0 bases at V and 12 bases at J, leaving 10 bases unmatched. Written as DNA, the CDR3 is TGTGCCAGCAGTTACTCACCCACAGGGGAAAGAAACACCTTC. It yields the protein CASSYSPTGERNTF.

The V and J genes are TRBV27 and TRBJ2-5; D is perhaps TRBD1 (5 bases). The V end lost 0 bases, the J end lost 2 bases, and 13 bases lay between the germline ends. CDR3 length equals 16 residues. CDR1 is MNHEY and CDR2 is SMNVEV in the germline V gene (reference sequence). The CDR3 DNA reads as TGTGCCAGCAGTTTATCGATCTTTAGGGGACAAGAGACCCAGTACTTC. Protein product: CASSLSIFRGQETQYF.

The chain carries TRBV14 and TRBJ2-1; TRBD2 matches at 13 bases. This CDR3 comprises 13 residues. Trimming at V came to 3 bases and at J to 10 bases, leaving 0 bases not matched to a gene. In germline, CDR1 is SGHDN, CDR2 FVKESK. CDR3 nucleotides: TGTGCCAGCAGCCAGGGACTAGCGGGAGAGCAGTTCTTC. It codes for CASSQGLAGEQFF.

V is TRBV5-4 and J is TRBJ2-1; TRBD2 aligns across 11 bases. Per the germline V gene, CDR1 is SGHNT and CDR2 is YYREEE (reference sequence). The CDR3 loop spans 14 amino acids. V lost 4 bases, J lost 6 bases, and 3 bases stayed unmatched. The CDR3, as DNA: TGTGCCAGCAGCCCGACTAGCGGGGCCAATGAGCAGTTCTTC. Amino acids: CASSPTSGANEQFF.

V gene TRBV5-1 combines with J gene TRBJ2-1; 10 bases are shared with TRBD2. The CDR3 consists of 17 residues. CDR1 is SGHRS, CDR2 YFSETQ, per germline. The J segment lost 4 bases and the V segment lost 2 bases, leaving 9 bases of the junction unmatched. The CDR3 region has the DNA TGCGCCAGCAGCTTCCCTTTAGCGGGAGGAGGATACAATGAGCAGTTCTTC. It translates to CASSFPLAGGGYNEQFF.